A single sample gave rise to the 9 T cell receptor beta chains below, sequenced in a study of blood T cells in healthy people across ages. A second 7 to 11 cycle PCR used barcoded and J-beta primers. Using its own MiXCR run on the 5' RACE reads, TCRdb lists one record per CDR3 protein. The sample has about 1.5 million distinct CDR3 sequences; 42% are singletons. Sample: blood. The receptors here all came from a young woman in good health.

The rearrangement links TRBV4-3 to TRBJ2-1, with D possibly being TRBD2 (7 bases). Between the trimmed V and J ends, which lost 1 base and 3 bases, there was a span of 16 bases. The CDR3 sequence is 17 residues long. Germline V gene sequence: CDR1 LGHNA, CDR2 YSLEER. The CDR3 nucleotides read TGCGCCAGCAGCCAAGGGGAAGGGGGGGGGCACTACAATGAGCAGTTCTTC. Its translation: CASSQGEGGGHYNEQFF.

CDR3 bases: TGCAGCGTGGAACCCGACAGGGGGCAGATAGGTGAGCAGTACTTC. The encoded protein is CSVEPDRGQIGEQYF. J is TRBJ2-7 and V is TRBV29-1; 10 positions agree with TRBD1. CDR3 length: 15 residues. Unmatched junction bases numbered 15, after V lost 6 bases and J lost 7 bases. The germline V gene has CDR1 SQVTM and CDR2 ANQGSEA.

The rearrangement joins TRBV4-1 to TRBJ2-3; 14 nucleotides match TRBD2. The CDR3 runs to 16 residues. CDR1 is MGHRA, CDR2 YSYEKL, per germline. The V segment lost 4 bases and the J segment 5 bases; nucleotides outside the gene matches: 5. The CDR3 sequence: CASSRGTSGGGDTQYF. The CDR3 bases are TGCGCCAGCAGCCGAGGGACTAGCGGGGGAGGAGATACGCAGTATTTT.

The sample holds one count of this clonotype. A read error may account for a junction end that differs from germline. V is TRBV4-1 and J is TRBJ1-2; D is uncertain. The CDR3 loop spans 14 amino acids. CDR1 and CDR2 (germline): MGHRA, YSYEKL. The CDR3 DNA reads TGCGCCAGCAGCCAGCCAGGCCTCAGAAGTGGCTTCACCTTC. Protein: CASSQPGLRSGFTF.

The chain has TRBV20-1 and TRBJ2-6; 7 nucleotides line up with TRBD1. Trimming removed 4 bases from V and 0 bases from J; junction bases left unmatched: 3. CDR3 length: 15 residues. Germline V gene lookup returns CDR1 DFQATT and CDR2 SNEGSKA (reference sequence). CDR3 in amino acids: CSAINRGSGANVLTF. CDR3 in DNA: TGCAGTGCTATTAACAGGGGCTCTGGGGCCAACGTCCTGACTTTC.

This rearrangement joins TRBV5-1 to TRBJ1-2; a weak D match, TRBD1 (6 bases). CDR3 size: 15 residues. CDR1 and CDR2 (germline): SGHRS, YFSETQ. The V end lost 4 bases, the J end lost 0 bases, and 13 bases lay between the germline ends. DNA of the CDR3: TGCGCCAGCAGCGTGGACAGCCTATCTAACTATGGCTACACCTTC. Protein product: CASSVDSLSNYGYTF.

This clonotype has at least ten counts. The chain uses TRBV4-1 and TRBJ2-2, with D unresolved. Trimming shortened V by 3 bases and J by 7 bases, and 3 bases separated the two germline ends. Looked up from germline, CDR1 is MGHRA and CDR2 is YSYEKL. This CDR3 has 11 residues. DNA for the CDR3: TGCGCCAGCAGCCATAGCGGGGAGCTGTTTTTT. Residues: CASSHSGELFF.

J is TRBJ2-5 and V is TRBV12-3 or TRBV12-4, with no clear D. The V and J ends lost 7 bases and 13 bases respectively, with 13 bases between them. The CDR3 sequence is 10 residues long. The CDR3 region is CASTKYERYF. The CDR3 DNA reads TGTGCCAGCACTAAATACGAGCGGTACTTC.

V and J are TRBV28 and TRBJ2-5; weak D call: TRBD2 (6 bases). Germline loops: CDR1 MDHEN, CDR2 SYDVKM. This CDR3 region has 15 residues. Trimming pared 5 bases from V and 3 bases from J, leaving 16 bases between. CDR3 amino acids: CASSLTRRAKETQYF. The CDR3 DNA sequence: TGTGCCAGCAGTCTCACGAGGAGGGCTAAAGAGACCCAGTACTTC.